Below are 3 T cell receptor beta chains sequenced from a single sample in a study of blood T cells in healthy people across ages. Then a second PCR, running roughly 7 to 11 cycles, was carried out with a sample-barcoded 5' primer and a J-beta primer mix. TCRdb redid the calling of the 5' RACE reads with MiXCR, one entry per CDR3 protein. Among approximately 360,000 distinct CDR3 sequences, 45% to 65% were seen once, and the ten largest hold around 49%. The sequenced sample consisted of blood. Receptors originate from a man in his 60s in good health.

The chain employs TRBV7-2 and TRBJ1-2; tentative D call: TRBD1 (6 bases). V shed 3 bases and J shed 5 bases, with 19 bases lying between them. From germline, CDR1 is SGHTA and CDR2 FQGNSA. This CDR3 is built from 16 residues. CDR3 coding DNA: TGTGCCAGCAGCTTTCCCGGGAGGGGGGGCGGGTATGGCTACACCTTC. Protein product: CASSFPGRGGGYGYTF.

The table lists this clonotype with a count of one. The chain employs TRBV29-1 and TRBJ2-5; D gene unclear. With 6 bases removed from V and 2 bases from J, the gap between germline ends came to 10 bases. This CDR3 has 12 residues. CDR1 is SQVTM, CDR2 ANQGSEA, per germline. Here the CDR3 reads CSVWTSQETQYF. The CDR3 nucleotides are TGCAGCGTGTGGACGTCGCAAGAGACCCAGTACTTC.

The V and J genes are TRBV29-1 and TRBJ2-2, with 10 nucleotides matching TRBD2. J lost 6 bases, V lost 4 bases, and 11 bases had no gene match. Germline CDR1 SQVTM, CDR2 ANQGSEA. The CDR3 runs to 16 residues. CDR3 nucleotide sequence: TGCAGCGTTGTGTCTAGCGGGAGCTTCGGGGCCGGGGAGCTGTTTTTT. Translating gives CSVVSSGSFGAGELFF.